A selection of T cell receptor beta chains follows, all from one sample in a study of somatic mutations in cytotoxic T cells in rheumatoid arthritis. Here immunoSEQ multiplex PCR was the method, and the copy in TCRdb shows in-frame clones only, minus some. Of under 20,000 clones listed, around 80% were seen once; the top ten hold approximately 4.6%. Sequences were obtained from CD8+ T cells sorted from blood. The receptors come from an adult with rheumatoid arthritis. CDR3s include the opening cysteine and the closing phenylalanine or tryptophan. D genes are given only for firm matches. Size is omitted from some rows. Given values are once, few, many or a class for expanded clones.

abundance	v_gene	j_gene	d_gene	CDR3nt	CDR3aa
NA	TRBV6-5	TRBJ2-2	NA	TGTGCCAGCAGTTCTTCCCCCGGGGAGCTGTTTTTT	CASSSSPGELFF
NA	TRBV7-9	TRBJ2-7	TRBD2	TGTGCCAGCAGCTTCGGACTAGCGAGCTCCTACGAGCAGTACTTC	CASSFGLASSYEQYF
medium-sized	TRBV12-5	TRBJ2-7	NA	TGTGCTAGTGGTTGGGCCTACGAGCAGTACTTC	CASGWAYEQYF
NA	TRBV4-2	TRBJ1-2	NA	TGTGCCAGCAGCCAAGAGCAGAGGGCCACTAACTATGGCTACACCTTC	CASSQEQRATNYGYTF
NA	TRBV4-1	TRBJ1-1	NA	TGCGCCAGCAGCCAAGGAGATCGAGGGTACGCTTTCTTT	CASSQGDRGYAFF
NA	TRBV5-1	TRBJ1-2	NA	TGCGCCAGCAGCTTGGGTGGTGGCTACACCTTC	CASSLGGGYTF
NA	TRBV5-5	TRBJ1-3	NA	TGTGCCAGCAGCCCAAGCAAGGGTCTTGGAAACACCATATATTTT	CASSPSKGLGNTIYF
NA	TRBV6-1	TRBJ1-1	NA	TGTGCCAGCGTCCCCTTCGGGCCGAACACTGAAGCTTTCTTT	CASVPFGPNTEAFF
NA	TRBV9	TRBJ2-1	TRBD2	TGTGCCAGCAGCGTAGCTGGACTAGCGGGCGGGGAGCAGTTCTTC	CASSVAGLAGGEQFF
NA	TRBV7-9	TRBJ1-2	TRBD1	TGTGCCAGCAGCTCGACAGGGGGCGGCTATGGCTACACCTTC	CASSSTGGGYGYTF
NA	TRBV11-2	TRBJ2-1	NA	TGTGCCAGCAGCTTAGCCTGGGGGAACGATGAGCAGTTCTTC	CASSLAWGNDEQFF
NA	TRBV15	TRBJ2-5	NA	TGTGCCACCAGCACCGGGCCGGAGGGAGAGACCCAGTACTTC	CATSTGPEGETQYF
NA	TRBV7-9	TRBJ1-1	NA	TGTGCCAGCAGCTTAGCGGGGGGGAACACTGAAGCTTTCTTT	CASSLAGGNTEAFF
NA	TRBV30	TRBJ2-7	NA	TGTGCCTGGAGTGAAGGGCAGGGACACGAGCAGTACTTC	CAWSEGQGHEQYF
NA	TRBV5-1	TRBJ2-7	TRBD1	TGCGCCAGCAGCTCCACCTGGGACAGCCCTTTGGAGCAGTACTTC	CASSSTWDSPLEQYF
NA	TRBV2	TRBJ1-4	TRBD1	TGTGCCAGCAGTGAAGCTGGGACAGCGAATGAAAAACTGTTTTTT	CASSEAGTANEKLFF
NA	TRBV5-1	TRBJ2-7	TRBD1	TGCGCCAGCAGCCTTAATGACAGGGAGAGGTACGAGCAGTACTTC	CASSLNDRERYEQYF
medium-sized	TRBV10-2	TRBJ2-1	NA	TGCGCCAGCAGAGGGAGCGGGCCCTACAATGAGCAGTTCTTC	CASRGSGPYNEQFF
few	TRBV7-6	TRBJ2-1	NA	TGTGCCAGCAGCTCCGTTTCGGGGCCGAACAATGAGCAGTTCTTC	CASSSVSGPNNEQFF
NA	TRBV7-9	TRBJ1-1	NA	TGTGCCAGCAGCTTAGGGTGGACTGAAGCTTTCTTT	CASSLGWTEAFF
NA	TRBV19	TRBJ2-1	NA	TGTGCCAGTAGTATCGGGGACTTCAGATACAATGAGCAGTTCTTC	CASSIGDFRYNEQFF
NA	TRBV2	TRBJ1-1	NA	TGTGCCGGGGCCCGGAGCAGCAGTAACACTGAAGCTTTCTTT	CAGARSSSNTEAFF
NA	TRBV4-1	TRBJ2-7	NA	TGCGCCAGCAGCCCCTCAATCGGGGCGAACCTGTACGAGCAGTACTTC	CASSPSIGANLYEQYF
medium-sized	TRBV11-2	TRBJ2-7	TRBD2	TGTGCCAGCAGCCAGACGAGGACTAGCGGGGGCCGTGGGGAGCAGTACTTC	CASSQTRTSGGRGEQYF
NA	TRBV7-9	TRBJ2-7	NA	TGTGCCAGCAGCATTCAGGGGGAGCAGTACTTC	CASSIQGEQYF
NA	TRBV5-1	TRBJ2-2	NA	TGCGCCAGCCAGTTGTACTGGGTGAACACCGGGGAGCTGTTTTTT	CASQLYWVNTGELFF
NA	TRBV4-1	TRBJ2-1	NA	TGCGCCAGCAGCCAAGCCTCGGGGGCCTCCTACAATGAGCAGTTCTTC	CASSQASGASYNEQFF
NA	TRBV15	TRBJ2-1	TRBD1	TGTGCCACAAGAAGCGACAGGGCTACCTACAATGAGCAGTTCTTC	CATRSDRATYNEQFF
NA	TRBV19	TRBJ2-5	TRBD1	TGTGCCAGTAGTCCTTGGACAGGTCAAGAGACCCAGTACTTC	CASSPWTGQETQYF
few	TRBV5-1	TRBJ1-1	NA	TGCGCCAGCAGCTTGTGGGGTCGGGGAGCTTTCTTT	CASSLWGRGAFF
NA	TRBV27	TRBJ2-7	NA	TGTGCCAGCACTCTCCGGGGACATGGACCCTACGAGCAGTACTTC	CASTLRGHGPYEQYF
NA	TRBV7-9	TRBJ1-1	NA	TGTGCCAGCAGCCCAACACAGGGGAACACTGAAGCTTTCTTT	CASSPTQGNTEAFF
NA	TRBV4-1	TRBJ1-6	NA	TGCGCCAGCAGCCACCTCCTAAGGGACCTCACCTATAATTCACCCCTCCACTTT	CASSHLLRDLTYNSPLHF
NA	TRBV11-3	TRBJ2-2	TRBD2	TGTGCCAGCAGCTTAGCTAGCGGGGACTACACCGGGGAGCTGTTTTTT	CASSLASGDYTGELFF
NA	TRBV7-2	TRBJ1-5	NA	TGTGCCAGCAGCATCAACAGGGTTCAGCCCCAGCATTTT	CASSINRVQPQHF
NA	TRBV7-9	TRBJ2-7	NA	TGTGCCAGCAGCTTAGGGACAGCCCTCTACGAGCAGTACTTC	CASSLGTALYEQYF
NA	TRBV4-1	TRBJ2-1	TRBD2	TGCGCCAGCAGCCCAGGGCCTAGCGGCGTCAATGAGCAGTTCTTC	CASSPGPSGVNEQFF
NA	TRBV7-6	TRBJ2-7	TRBD1	TGTGCCAGCAGCGAAACCGACAGGGGGTCCTACGAGCAGTACTTC	CASSETDRGSYEQYF
NA	TRBV5-5	TRBJ1-6	TRBD1	TGTGCCAGCAGCGCCTTTCAGGGGGAAGTATCACCCCTCCACTTT	CASSAFQGEVSPLHF
once	TRBV5-5	TRBJ2-7	TRBD1	TGTGCCAGCAGCCCCGAGACAGGGCGGATCGAGCAGTACTTC	CASSPETGRIEQYF
few	TRBV4-1	TRBJ1-1	NA	TGCGCCAGCAGCCAATTCGGGGGGGCCTCCACTGAAGCTTTCTTT	CASSQFGGASTEAFF
NA	TRBV11-2	TRBJ1-2	NA	TGTGCCACCCTTGGCGCGCCCTCGATCCACGACTTC	CATLGAPSIHDF
NA	TRBV11-2	TRBJ1-1	TRBD1	TGTGCCAGCAGCGAGAATTTCGACAGGGACACTGAAGCTTTCTTT	CASSENFDRDTEAFF
NA	TRBV5-1	TRBJ2-5	NA	TGCGCCAGCAGCTTGTTCGGGGGCGCCGAGTTGGGGGAGACCCAGTACTTC	CASSLFGGAELGETQYF
NA	TRBV11-2	TRBJ2-3	NA	TGTGCCAGCAGCTTAGGGACAGATACGCAGTATTTT	CASSLGTDTQYF
NA	TRBV27	TRBJ1-1	NA	TGTGCCAGCAGTTTAGGCAGGGAGGCTTTCTTT	CASSLGREAFF
NA	TRBV2	TRBJ2-5	NA	TGTGCCAGCCAAAGGGCAGGGGTGGAAGGGGAGACCCAGTACTTC	CASQRAGVEGETQYF
few	TRBV2	TRBJ2-7	TRBD1	TGTGCCATTATCACAGGGGGCGGGTACGAGCAGTACTTC	CAIITGGGYEQYF
NA	TRBV14	TRBJ2-7	NA	TGTGCCAGCAGCCAAGACAATAGTGAGCAGTACTTC	CASSQDNSEQYF